The 3 T cell receptor beta chains presented below share a single source sample, sequenced in a study of blood T cell repertoires in COVID-19 (TCRdb year 2020). Receptors were amplified or captured by the immunoSEQ multiplex PCR assay. TCRdb's version of the immuneACCESS table is confined to in-frame rearrangements and falls short of the full clone set. An unresolved V gene accounts for under half of the shortfall where checked; the remainder is of unknown origin. The sample data list over 150,000 clones, and nearly 90% of these were observed just once. The leading ten clones occupy roughly a sixth of the sample. Input material: peripheral blood. These receptors originate from a man aged 45-65 years with COVID-19, enrolled during active disease.

This rearrangement joins TRBV6-2 or TRBV6-3 to TRBJ1-3; 9 bases fit TRBD1. The germline CDR1 and CDR2 sequences are MNHEY and SVGEGT. The J segment lost 3 bases and the V segment lost 0 bases, leaving 0 bases of the junction unmatched. The CDR3 spans 15 residues. CDR3 bases: TGTGCCAGCAGTTACTCGGACAGGGGTGGAAACACCATATATTTT. Protein product: CASSYSDRGGNTIYF.

This chain connects TRBV12-3 or TRBV12-4 to TRBJ2-5, with 7 bases that match TRBD2. J was trimmed by 5 bases and V by 0 bases; bases with no gene match: 0. The CDR3 is 13 residues long. CDR3 residues: CASSLAGGETQYF. The DNA of the CDR3 is TGTGCCAGCAGTTTAGCGGGGGGGGAGACCCAGTACTTC.

The chain is built from TRBV7-2 and TRBJ2-5; 8 nucleotides agree with TRBD2. V lost 5 bases to trimming and J lost 4 bases; unmatched junction nucleotides: 12. The CDR3 sequence is 16 residues long. Germline CDR1 is SGHTA and CDR2 is FQGNSA. The CDR3 sequence: CASSGRRGGGGETQYF. The CDR3, as DNA: TGTGCCAGCAGCGGAAGACGGGGGGGCGGAGGAGAGACCCAGTACTTC.